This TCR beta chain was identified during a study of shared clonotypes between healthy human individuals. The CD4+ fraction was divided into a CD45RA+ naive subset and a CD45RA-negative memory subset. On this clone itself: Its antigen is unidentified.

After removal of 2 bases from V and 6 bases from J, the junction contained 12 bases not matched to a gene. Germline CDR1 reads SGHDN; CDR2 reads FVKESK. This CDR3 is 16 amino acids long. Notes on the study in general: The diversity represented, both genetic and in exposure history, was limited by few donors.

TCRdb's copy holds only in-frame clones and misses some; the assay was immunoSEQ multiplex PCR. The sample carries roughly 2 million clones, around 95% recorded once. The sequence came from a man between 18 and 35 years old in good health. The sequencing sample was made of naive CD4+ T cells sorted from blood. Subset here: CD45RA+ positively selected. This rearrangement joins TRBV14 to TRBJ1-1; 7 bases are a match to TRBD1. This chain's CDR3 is CASSQFKTDRVAEAFF. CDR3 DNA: TGTGCCAGCAGCCAATTCAAAACCGACAGGGTAGCTGAAGCTTTCTTT.